This entry is about one T cell receptor beta chain. TCRdb called the 5' RACE reads again in MiXCR, with one record for every CDR3 protein. Here the sample spans roughly 3,900 distinct CDR3 sequences, about 33% being singletons. The entry originates in a study of neurological immune-mediated disorders. Sequenced sample: CD8+ T cells from blood. The TCR was taken from a man in his fifties or sixties with HTLV-1-associated myelopathy (HAM/TSP).

CDR3 amino acids: CASSLDGTELYEQYF. The CDR3 DNA is TGCGCCAGCAGCTTGGATGGGACAGAACTCTACGAGCAGTACTTC. V and J are TRBV5-1 and TRBJ2-7; 7 nucleotides agree with TRBD1. Germline V CDR1 and CDR2: SGHRS, YFSETQ. This CDR3 is 15 amino acids long. Unmatched junction bases numbered 6, after V lost 0 bases and J lost 3 bases.